The 17 T cell receptor beta chains below were found in one sample sequenced in a study of T cell responses to AZD1222 COVID-19 vaccine. TCRdb's table, derived via immunoSEQ multiplex PCR, lists solely in-frame clones and lacks some. This sample yields some 110,000 clones, of which about 88% are seen a single time; 4% to 4.5% belongs to the top ten. The specimen was peripheral blood, collected on day 0 of AZD1222 vaccination. The receptors were gathered from an adult in good health.

The rearrangement uses TRBV27 and TRBJ2-3, with 9 nucleotides matching TRBD2. CDR3 length: 15 amino acids. Germline values: CDR1 MNHEY, CDR2 SMNVEV (reference sequence). V lost 6 bases and J lost 1; bases outside the gene matches: 5. DNA of the CDR3: TGTGCCAGCAGCCCACGGACTAGCGGCACAGATACGCAGTATTTT. The encoded protein is CASSPRTSGTDTQYF.

This clone was detected only a few times. This chain links TRBV10-3 with TRBJ2-1; a weak D match, TRBD2 (5 bases). V shed 3 bases and J shed 7 bases, with 10 bases lying between them. CDR3 length: 13 residues. In germline, CDR1 is ENHRY, CDR2 SYGVKD. DNA for the CDR3: TGTGCCATCAGTGATGAGCGGAGGAATGAGCAGTTCTTC. It specifies CAISDERRNEQFF.

This chain connects TRBV5-1 to TRBJ2-2; no definite D call. The germline CDR1 and CDR2 sequences are SGHRS and YFSETQ. V lost 2 bases, J lost 5 bases, and 10 bases lay in between. This CDR3 has 14 amino acids. CDR3 DNA: TGCGCCAGCAGCTTTGGCAGCTTGACCGGGGAGCTGTTTTTT. Its translation is CASSFGSLTGELFF.

The chain joins TRBV7-9 to TRBJ1-4; possible D gene TRBD1, 6 bases. Germline V CDR1 and CDR2: SEHNR, FQNEAQ (reference sequence). Trimming stripped 3 bases from V and 6 bases from J, with 14 bases between. The CDR3 covers 15 residues. CDR3 residues: CASSLGRTVDEKLFF. The CDR3 nucleotides read TGTGCCAGCAGCTTGGGCCGGACAGTCGATGAAAAACTGTTTTTT. Full variable domain (rest looked up from reference TRBV7-9 and TRBJ1-4): DTGVSQNPRHKITKRGQNVTFRCDPISEHNRLYWYRQTLGQGPEFLTYFQNEAQLEKSRLLSDRFSAERPKGSFSTLEIQRTEQGDSAMYLCASSLGRTVDEKLFFGSGTQLSVL.

J is TRBJ1-1 and V is TRBV9; D not certain. The length of the CDR3 is 12 residues. The V gene lost 0 bases and the J gene lost 6 bases, with 6 bases spanning the gap. CDR1 is SGDLS and CDR2 is YYNGEE in the germline V gene. The CDR3 spells CASSVGPSEAFF. CDR3 sequence (DNA): TGTGCCAGCAGCGTAGGCCCGTCTGAAGCTTTCTTT.

This clone has just one count. The V and J genes are TRBV12-3 or TRBV12-4 and TRBJ2-5; D not certain. V lost 1 base and J 5 bases, leaving 2 bases between the germline ends. The CDR3 loop spans 11 amino acids. For the CDR3, the DNA is TGTGCCAGCAGTTTAGTCGAGACCCAGTACTTC. This translates into CASSLVETQYF.

The rearrangement joins TRBV18 to TRBJ2-1; TRBD2 might be the D (5 bases). This CDR3 contains 15 residues. Germline V lookup: CDR1 KGHSH, CDR2 LQKENI. V shed 6 bases and J shed 4 bases, with 16 bases lying between them. DNA of the CDR3: TGTGCCAGCTCTGAGGGAGCAATAAAATACAATGAGCAGTTCTTC. Translation gives CASSEGAIKYNEQFF.

This rearrangement joins TRBV11-2 to TRBJ1-6; D call uncertain. Germline assignment: CDR1 SGHAT and CDR2 FQNNGV. The V end was cut by 7 bases, the J end by 14 bases, with 18 bases between. CDR3 length equals 13 residues. The DNA for the CDR3 is TGTGCCAGCACCACGACATCCATTAGCACCCTCCACTTT. Amino acids: CASTTTSISTLHF.

The chain uses TRBV4-1 and TRBJ2-5; 14 bases are shared with TRBD2. J lost 7 bases, V lost 1 base, and 11 bases had no gene match. CDR3 length: 18 amino acids. Germline V CDR1 and CDR2: MGHRA, YSYEKL. The CDR3 sequence: CASSQAGTSGRLGGTQYF. The CDR3, as DNA: TGCGCCAGCAGCCAAGCCGGGACTAGCGGGAGATTGGGGGGGACCCAGTACTTC.

This clone was seen a few times. V usage is TRBV5-8 and J usage is TRBJ2-3; 9 bases agree with TRBD2. CDR1 is SGHTS and CDR2 is YDEGEE in the germline V gene. This CDR3 has 17 amino acids. Trimming at V came to 0 bases and at J to 6 bases, leaving 11 bases not matched to a gene. The CDR3 DNA follows: TGTGCCAGCAGCTTGGAATTGACTAGCGGAGACCTCGATACGCAGTATTTT. Translating gives CASSLELTSGDLDTQYF.

The chain couples TRBV27 to TRBJ2-3; 7 nucleotides line up with TRBD1. The junction had 8 bases not matched to a gene; V was cut back by 5 bases and J by 6 bases. Germline assignment: CDR1 MNHEY and CDR2 SMNVEV (reference sequence). The CDR3 sequence is 14 residues long. The CDR3 sequence is CASSADRERDTQYF. In nucleotides, the CDR3 is TGTGCCAGCAGTGCCGACAGGGAACGGGATACGCAGTATTTT.

The rearrangement uses TRBV9 and TRBJ1-4, with 9 bases that match TRBD1. There are 16 residues in the CDR3. The V gene's germline CDR1 is SGDLS and CDR2 YYNGEE. V gave up 4 bases and J gave up 5 bases; unmatched junction bases: 9. CDR3 sequence: CASSTGTGLLNEKLFF. For the CDR3, the DNA is TGTGCCAGCAGCACCGGGACAGGGCTCTTGAATGAAAAACTGTTTTTT.

The CDR3 bases are TGTGCCAGCAGTTACTCTAGCGGGAGTCCCACCGGGGAGCTGTTTTTT. This sequence encodes CASSYSSGSPTGELFF. The gene calls are TRBV6-5 and TRBJ2-2; 9 nucleotides agree with TRBD2. The CDR3 is 16 residues long. V shed 0 bases and J 4 bases; nucleotides not matched to a gene: 3. CDR1 and CDR2 (germline): MNHEY, SVGAGI.

This clone appeared a single time. V and J are TRBV11-3 and TRBJ2-2, with D perhaps TRBD2 (5 bases). CDR1 and CDR2 from the germline V gene are SGHNT and YENEEA. Trimming cost V 5 bases and J 0 bases, with 10 bases left between them. The CDR3 has 15 residues. The CDR3 loop reads CASSPRTANTGELFF. DNA of the CDR3: TGTGCCAGCAGCCCACGGACTGCGAACACCGGGGAGCTGTTTTTT.

This clone was found a few times. The chain recombines TRBV19 with TRBJ2-2; D perhaps matches TRBD1 (5 bases). The germline CDR1 and CDR2 sequences are LNHDA and SQIVND (reference sequence). V dropped 3 bases and J dropped 6 bases, with 8 bases sitting between them. CDR3 length: 13 amino acids. Here the CDR3 DNA reads TGTGCCAGTAGTATTAGGGGCGCCGGGGAGCTGTTTTTT. Protein product: CASSIRGAGELFF.

J is TRBJ2-3 and V is TRBV5-1; 8 bases agree with TRBD2. The CDR3 is made up of 14 amino acids. CDR1 SGHRS and CDR2 YFSETQ come from the germline V gene. Losses at the gene ends were 4 bases for V and 5 bases for J; bases not matched to a gene: 6. The CDR3 region is CASSRWAGGDTQYF. The CDR3 DNA reads TGCGCCAGCAGCCGCTGGGCGGGGGGAGATACGCAGTATTTT.

The chain employs TRBV2 and TRBJ2-7; a weak D match, TRBD1 (6 bases). The germline CDR1 and CDR2 sequences are SNHLY and FYNNEI. Trimming took off 3 bases at V and 3 bases at J, with 12 bases between the two ends. This CDR3 spans 14 amino acids. The DNA for the CDR3 is TGTGCCAGCAGTGATGGCAGGGGCCTCTACGAGCAGTACTTC. Translated, it gives CASSDGRGLYEQYF.